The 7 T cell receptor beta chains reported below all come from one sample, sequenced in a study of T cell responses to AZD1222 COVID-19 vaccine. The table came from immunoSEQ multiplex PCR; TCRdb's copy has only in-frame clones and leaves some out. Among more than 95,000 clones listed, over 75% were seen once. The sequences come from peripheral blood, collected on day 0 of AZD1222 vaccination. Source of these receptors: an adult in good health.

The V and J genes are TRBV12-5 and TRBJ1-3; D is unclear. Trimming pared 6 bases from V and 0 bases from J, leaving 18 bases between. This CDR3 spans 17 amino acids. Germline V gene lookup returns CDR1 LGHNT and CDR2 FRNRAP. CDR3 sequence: CASGSFNTKLSGNTIYF. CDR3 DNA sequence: TGTGCTAGTGGATCCTTCAACACGAAGCTCTCTGGAAACACCATATATTTT.

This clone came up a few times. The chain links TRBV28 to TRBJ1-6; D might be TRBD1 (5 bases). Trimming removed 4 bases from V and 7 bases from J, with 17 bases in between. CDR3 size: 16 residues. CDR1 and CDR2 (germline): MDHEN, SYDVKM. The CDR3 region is CASSYWTMWGNSPLHF. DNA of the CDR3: TGTGCCAGCAGTTATTGGACAATGTGGGGGAATTCACCCCTCCACTTT.

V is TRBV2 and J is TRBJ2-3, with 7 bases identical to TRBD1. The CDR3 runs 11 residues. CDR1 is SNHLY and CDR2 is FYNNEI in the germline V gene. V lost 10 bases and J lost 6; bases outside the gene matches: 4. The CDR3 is CATGQADTQYF. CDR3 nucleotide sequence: TGTGCCACCGGACAGGCGGATACGCAGTATTTT.

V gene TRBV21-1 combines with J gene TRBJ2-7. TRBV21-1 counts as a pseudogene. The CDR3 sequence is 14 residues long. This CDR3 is CASSKAGPPYEQYF. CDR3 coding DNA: TGTGCCAGCAGCAAAGCCGGGCCACCCTACGAGCAGTACTTC.

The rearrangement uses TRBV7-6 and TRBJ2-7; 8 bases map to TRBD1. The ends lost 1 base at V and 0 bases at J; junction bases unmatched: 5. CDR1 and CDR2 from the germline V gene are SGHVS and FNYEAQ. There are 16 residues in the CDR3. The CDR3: CASSLVAGGSSYEQYF. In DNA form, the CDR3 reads TGTGCCAGCAGCTTAGTGGCAGGGGGCAGCTCCTACGAGCAGTACTTC. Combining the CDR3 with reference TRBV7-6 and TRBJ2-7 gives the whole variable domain GAGVSQSPRYKVTKRGQDVALRCDPISGHVSLYWYRQALGQGPEFLTYFNYEAQQDKSGLPNDRFSAERPEGSISTLTIQRTEQRDSAMYRCASSLVAGGSSYEQYFGPGTRLTVT.

This CDR3 is CASSLGDSGPYNEQFF. Here the CDR3 DNA reads TGTGCCAGCAGCTTAGGCGATAGCGGGCCTTACAATGAGCAGTTCTTC. V is TRBV13 and J is TRBJ2-1, with TRBD2 matching over 7 bases. The J segment lost 4 bases and the V segment lost 0 bases, leaving 6 bases of the junction unmatched. Germline V lookup: CDR1 PRHDT, CDR2 FYEKMQ (reference sequence). The CDR3 is made up of 16 amino acids.

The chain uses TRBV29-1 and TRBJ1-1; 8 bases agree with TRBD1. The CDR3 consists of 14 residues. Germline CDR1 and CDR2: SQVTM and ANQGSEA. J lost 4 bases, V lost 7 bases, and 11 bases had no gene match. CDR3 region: CSASTGAILTEAFF. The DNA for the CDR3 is TGCAGCGCCTCGACAGGGGCCATACTCACTGAAGCTTTCTTT.